This T cell receptor (beta chain) appears in the sequencing data of a study of tumor-infiltrating lymphocytes in primary liver carcinoma. Study details: Primary liver carcinomas in the patients were surgically resected. Overall study results and limits: Tumor top-250-clone fraction significantly exceeded that of blood (p = 0.039). It was tumor-adjacent and tumor-blood pairs that overlapped less than tumor region pairs did.

Total RNA (around 0.45 ug) served as template for TCR beta cDNA synthesis primed by a constant-region primer. Slightly modified ARM-PCR, run as three nested multiplex PCR rounds, produced the TCR beta libraries. Use of TRBV1-TRBV30 forward primers with a C-beta reverse primer characterized the first two PCR rounds, which lasted around 10 cycles each. TCRdb itself ran the multiplex PCR reads through MiXCR, one entry per CDR3 protein. Here the sample spans about 300,000 distinct CDR3 sequences, about 62% being singletons. Regarding this clonotype: The antigen is unknown.

Germline V lookup: CDR1 MGHRA, CDR2 YSYEKL. The CDR3 is 14 amino acids. Trimming pared 5 bases from V and 3 bases from J, leaving 13 bases between. In addition to blood RNA drawn from unsorted whole blood, germline DNA was extracted. It was before surgery that four milliliters of peripheral blood were collected. The sequencing input was peripheral blood. The V call is TRBV4-1, the J call TRBJ1-2, with D hard to call. This sequence originates from a man aged 40-55 years with primary liver carcinoma and hepatitis B virus infection. CDR3 in amino acids: CASSSPTADYGYTF. CDR3 DNA: TGCGCCAGCAGCTCCCCCACCGCGGACTATGGCTACACCTTC.